The 2 T cell receptor beta chains reported below all come from one sample, sequenced in a study of blood T cell repertoires in COVID-19. Some clones are missing from TCRdb's copy, which holds only in-frame ones; the method was immunoSEQ multiplex PCR. The table lists roughly 260,000 clones, approximately 81% of them singletons, with approximately 3.1% in the top ten. Sequencing was done on a sample of peripheral blood. These receptors originate from a woman between 18 and 29 years old with acute or convalescent COVID-19.

The rearrangement uses TRBV19 and TRBJ2-7; a possible D gene is TRBD1 (6 bases). CDR1 and CDR2 from the germline V gene are LNHDA and SQIVND (reference sequence). The CDR3 runs 14 residues. The ends were cut back, 1 base at V and 3 bases at J, with 10 bases in the middle. The CDR3 is CASSIAGAVYEQYF. The DNA for the CDR3 is TGTGCCAGTAGTATAGCAGGGGCGGTCTACGAGCAGTACTTC.

The genes are TRBV5-1 and TRBJ2-5; no reliable D call. This CDR3 comprises 13 residues. V was trimmed by 0 bases and J by 4 bases, leaving 7 bases between them. From germline, CDR1 is SGHRS and CDR2 YFSETQ. This CDR3 is CASSLVPGETQYF. The CDR3 DNA sequence: TGCGCCAGCAGCTTGGTCCCGGGAGAGACCCAGTACTTC.